One sample yielded the 2 T cell receptor beta chains listed below, sequenced in a study of OX40 agonist ivuxolimab in advanced cancers. Profiled with immunoSEQ multiplex PCR; TCRdb holds only in-frame clones, not every one. The sample has about 90,000 clones; 70% to 90% are singletons. The sample here was CD4+ or CD8+ T cells sorted from blood, taken in a trial of the OX40 agonist ivuxolimab. These receptors were collected from an adult with an advanced solid tumor such as melanoma, head and neck, liver or kidney cancer.

Only one count was recorded for this clone. The chain couples TRBV27 to TRBJ2-1; D is possibly TRBD1 (6 bases). Trimming took 8 bases from V and 4 from J, leaving 18 bases between them. Germline V gives CDR1 MNHEY, CDR2 SMNVEV (reference sequence). The CDR3 runs 15 residues. The CDR3 DNA is TGTGCCAGCGCACAGGGATCCAGAGGATACAATGAGCAGTTCTTC. Residues: CASAQGSRGYNEQFF.

This clone has only a few counts. The chain carries TRBV2 and TRBJ1-2; TRBD1 aligns across 8 bases. Trimming cost V 2 bases and J 2 bases; bases outside gene matches: 10. CDR1 is SNHLY, CDR2 FYNNEI, per germline. The CDR3 consists of 17 residues. CDR3 DNA sequence: TGTGCCAGCAGTGAAATCCTACAGGGGGATTCAAACTATGGCTACACCTTC. This translates into CASSEILQGDSNYGYTF. The variable domain in full, with the rest retrieved from reference TRBV2 and TRBJ1-2, is EPEVTQTPSHQVTQMGQEVILRCVPISNHLYFYWYRQILGQKVEFLVSFYNNEISEKSEIFDDQFSVERPDGSNFTLKIRSTKLEDSAMYFCASSEILQGDSNYGYTFGSGTRLTVV.